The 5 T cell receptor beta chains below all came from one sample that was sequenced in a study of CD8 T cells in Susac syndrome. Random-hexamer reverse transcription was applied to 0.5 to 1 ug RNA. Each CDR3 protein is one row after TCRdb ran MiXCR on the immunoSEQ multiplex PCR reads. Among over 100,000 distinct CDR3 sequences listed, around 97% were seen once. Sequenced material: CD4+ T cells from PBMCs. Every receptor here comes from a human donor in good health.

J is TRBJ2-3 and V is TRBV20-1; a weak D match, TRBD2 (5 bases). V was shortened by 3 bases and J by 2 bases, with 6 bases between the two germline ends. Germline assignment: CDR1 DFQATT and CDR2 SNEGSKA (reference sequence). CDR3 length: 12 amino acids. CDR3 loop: CSASLATDTQYF. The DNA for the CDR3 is TGCAGTGCTAGCCTAGCCACAGATACGCAGTATTTT.

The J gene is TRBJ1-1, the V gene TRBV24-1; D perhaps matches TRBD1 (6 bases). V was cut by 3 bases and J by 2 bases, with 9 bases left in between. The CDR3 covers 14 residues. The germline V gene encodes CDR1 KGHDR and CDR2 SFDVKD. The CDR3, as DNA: TGTGCCACCAGTGATGGACAGTCAAACACTGAAGCTTTCTTT. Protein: CATSDGQSNTEAFF.

CDR3 nucleotides: TGTGCCAGCAGCGTACAGGGTCTCACTGAAGCTTTCTTT. This translates into CASSVQGLTEAFF. The chain has TRBV7-9 and TRBJ1-1; tentative D call: TRBD1 (6 bases). The CDR3 extends over 13 amino acids. Germline-derived CDR1 and CDR2 are SEHNR and FQNEAQ (reference sequence). V was cut by 5 bases and J by 4 bases, with 11 bases left in between. Using reference TRBV7-9 and TRBJ1-1 for the parts outside the CDR3, the full variable domain is DTGVSQNPRHKITKRGQNVTFRCDPISEHNRLYWYRQTLGQGPEFLTYFQNEAQLEKSRLLSDRFSAERPKGSFSTLEIQRTEQGDSAMYLCASSVQGLTEAFFGQGTRLTVV.

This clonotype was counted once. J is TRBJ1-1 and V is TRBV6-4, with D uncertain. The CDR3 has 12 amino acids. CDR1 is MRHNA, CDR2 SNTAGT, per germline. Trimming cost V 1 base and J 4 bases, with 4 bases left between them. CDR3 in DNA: TGTGCCAGCAGTGACTTAAGCACTGAAGCTTTCTTT. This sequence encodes CASSDLSTEAFF.

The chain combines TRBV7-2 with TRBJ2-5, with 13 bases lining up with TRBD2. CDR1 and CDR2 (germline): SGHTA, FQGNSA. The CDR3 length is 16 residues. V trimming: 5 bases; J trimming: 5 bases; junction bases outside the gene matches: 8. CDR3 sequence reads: CASSKRLAGGDETQYF. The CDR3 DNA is TGTGCCAGCAGCAAAAGACTAGCGGGAGGCGATGAGACCCAGTACTTC.